This T cell receptor (beta chain) was observed in a study of blood T cell repertoires in COVID-19. Study-wide context: The samples span acute and convalescent COVID-19 from the United States, Italy and Spain.

Measured with immunoSEQ multiplex PCR; TCRdb has only the in-frame clones, and not every one. The table lists a few hundred thousand clones, around 84% of them singletons. Study members were between about 18 and 95 years old and lived in 24 US regions. In this sample, this clone turned up once. The germline CDR1 and CDR2 sequences are LGHDT and YNNKEL (reference sequence). J gave up 6 bases and V 0 bases, and 2 bases lay outside the gene matches. This CDR3 spans 14 amino acids. The sequencing sample was made of PBMCs or T cells enriched from blood (not recorded which). This receptor was obtained from a man between 25 and 39 years old with acute COVID-19. This rearrangement joins TRBV3-1 (or the pseudogene TRBV3-2) to TRBJ2-1; 7 bases line up with TRBD1. This CDR3 is CASSQEDRTNEQFF. The DNA of the CDR3 is TGTGCCAGCAGCCAAGAGGACAGGACCAATGAGCAGTTCTTC.